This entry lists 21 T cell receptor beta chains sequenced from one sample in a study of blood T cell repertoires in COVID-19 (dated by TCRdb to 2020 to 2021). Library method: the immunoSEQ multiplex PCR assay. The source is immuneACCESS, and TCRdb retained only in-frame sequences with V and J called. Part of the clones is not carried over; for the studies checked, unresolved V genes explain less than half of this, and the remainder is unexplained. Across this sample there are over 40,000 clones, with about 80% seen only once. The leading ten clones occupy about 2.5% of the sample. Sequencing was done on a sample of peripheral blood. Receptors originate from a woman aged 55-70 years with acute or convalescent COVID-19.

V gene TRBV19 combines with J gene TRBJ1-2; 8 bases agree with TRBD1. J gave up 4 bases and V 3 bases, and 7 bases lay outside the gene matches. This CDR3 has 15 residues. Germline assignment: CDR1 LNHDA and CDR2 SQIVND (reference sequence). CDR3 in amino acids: CASSILSGTGYGYTF. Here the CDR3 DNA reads TGTGCCAGTAGTATTCTCTCCGGGACAGGCTATGGCTACACCTTC.

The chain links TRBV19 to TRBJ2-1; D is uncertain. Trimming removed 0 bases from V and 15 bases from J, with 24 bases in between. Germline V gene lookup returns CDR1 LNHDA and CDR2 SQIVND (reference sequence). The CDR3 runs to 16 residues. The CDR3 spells CASSIDYSSEIIVLFF. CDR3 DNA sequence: TGTGCCAGTAGTATAGACTACTCAAGCGAGATAATAGTGTTGTTCTTC.

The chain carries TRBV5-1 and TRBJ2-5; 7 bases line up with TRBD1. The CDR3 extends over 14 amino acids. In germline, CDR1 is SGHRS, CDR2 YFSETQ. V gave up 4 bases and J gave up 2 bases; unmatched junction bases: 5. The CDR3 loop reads CASSRTGSQETQYF. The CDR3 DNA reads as TGCGCCAGCAGCCGGACAGGCTCACAAGAGACCCAGTACTTC.

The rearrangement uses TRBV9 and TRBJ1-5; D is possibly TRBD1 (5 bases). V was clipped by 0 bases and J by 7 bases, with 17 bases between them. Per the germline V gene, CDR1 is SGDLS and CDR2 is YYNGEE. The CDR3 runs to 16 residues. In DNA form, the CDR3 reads TGTGCCAGCAGCGTAGGGAGTGGGGACTCGACGCAGCCCCAGCATTTT. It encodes CASSVGSGDSTQPQHF.

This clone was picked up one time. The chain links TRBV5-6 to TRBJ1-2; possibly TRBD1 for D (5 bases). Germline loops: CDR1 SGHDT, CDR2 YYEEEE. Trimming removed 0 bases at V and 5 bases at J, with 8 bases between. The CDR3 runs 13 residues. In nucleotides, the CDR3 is TGTGCCAGCAGCTTGGGGGGGAGGTATGGCTACACCTTC. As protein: CASSLGGRYGYTF.

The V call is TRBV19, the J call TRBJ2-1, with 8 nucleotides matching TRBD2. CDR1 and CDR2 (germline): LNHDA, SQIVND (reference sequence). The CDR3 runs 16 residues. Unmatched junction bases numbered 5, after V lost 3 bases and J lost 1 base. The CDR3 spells CASSIPAGASYNEQFF. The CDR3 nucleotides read TGTGCCAGTAGTATCCCAGCGGGAGCTTCCTACAATGAGCAGTTCTTC.

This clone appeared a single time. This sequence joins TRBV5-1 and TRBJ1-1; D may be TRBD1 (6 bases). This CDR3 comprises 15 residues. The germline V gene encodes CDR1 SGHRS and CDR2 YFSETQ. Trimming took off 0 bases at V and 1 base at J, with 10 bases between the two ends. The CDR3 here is CASSLEGQPNTEAFF. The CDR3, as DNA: TGCGCCAGCAGCTTGGAAGGACAGCCGAACACTGAAGCTTTCTTT. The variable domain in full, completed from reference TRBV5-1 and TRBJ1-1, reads KAGVTQTPRYLIKTRGQQVTLSCSPISGHRSVSWYQQTPGQGLQFLFEYFSETQRNKGNFPGRFSGRQFSNSRSEMNVSTLELGDSALYLCASSLEGQPNTEAFFGQGTRLTVV.

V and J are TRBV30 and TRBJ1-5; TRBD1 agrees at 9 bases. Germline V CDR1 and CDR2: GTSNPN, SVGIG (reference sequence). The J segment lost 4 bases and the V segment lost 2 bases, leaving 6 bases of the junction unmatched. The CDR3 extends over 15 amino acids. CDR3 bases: TGTGCCTGGAGTTCACAGGGGGCGCGGAATCAGCCCCAGCATTTT. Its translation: CAWSSQGARNQPQHF. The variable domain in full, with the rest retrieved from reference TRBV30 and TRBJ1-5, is SQTIHQWPATLVQPVGSPLSLECTVEGTSNPNLYWYRQAAGRGLQLLFYSVGIGQISSEVPQNLSASRPQDRQFILSSKKLLLSDSGFYLCAWSSQGARNQPQHFGDGTRLSIL.

The CDR3 sequence is CASSIGGLGLAKNIQYF. CDR3 coding DNA: TGTGCCAGTAGTATAGGAGGGCTAGGTTTAGCCAAAAACATTCAGTACTTC. V is TRBV19 and J is TRBJ2-4; a possible D gene is TRBD2 (5 bases). Germline V gene lookup returns CDR1 LNHDA and CDR2 SQIVND (reference sequence). The CDR3 covers 17 residues. Trimming shortened V by 1 base and J by 0 bases, and 13 bases separated the two germline ends.

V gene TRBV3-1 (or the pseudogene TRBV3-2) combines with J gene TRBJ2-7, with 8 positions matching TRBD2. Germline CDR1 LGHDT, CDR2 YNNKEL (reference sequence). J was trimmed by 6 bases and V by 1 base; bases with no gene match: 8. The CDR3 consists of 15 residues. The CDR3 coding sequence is TGTGCCAGCAGCCAAGCCCACGGGAGGGCCGGCGAGCAGTACTTC. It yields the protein CASSQAHGRAGEQYF.

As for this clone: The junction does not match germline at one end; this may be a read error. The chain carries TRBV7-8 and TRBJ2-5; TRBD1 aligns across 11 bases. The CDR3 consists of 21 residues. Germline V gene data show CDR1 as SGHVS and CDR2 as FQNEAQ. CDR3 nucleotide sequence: TGTGCCTGCAGCTCCATATATTTTAGGACAGGGGGCCCATCACAAGAGATGACCCAGTACTTC. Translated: CACSSIYFRTGGPSQEMTQYF.

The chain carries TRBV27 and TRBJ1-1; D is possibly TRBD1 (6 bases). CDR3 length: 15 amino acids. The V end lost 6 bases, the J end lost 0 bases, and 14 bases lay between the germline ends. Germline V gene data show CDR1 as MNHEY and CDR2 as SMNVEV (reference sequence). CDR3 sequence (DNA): TGTGCCAGCAGGAGGGGGATAGACATGAACACTGAAGCTTTCTTT. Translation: CASRRGIDMNTEAFF.

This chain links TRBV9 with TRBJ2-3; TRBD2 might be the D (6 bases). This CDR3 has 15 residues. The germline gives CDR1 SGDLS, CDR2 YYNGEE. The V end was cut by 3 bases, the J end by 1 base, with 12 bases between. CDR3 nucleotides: TGTGCCAGCAGCGCCCAGGGACTTGGCACAGATACGCAGTATTTT. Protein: CASSAQGLGTDTQYF.

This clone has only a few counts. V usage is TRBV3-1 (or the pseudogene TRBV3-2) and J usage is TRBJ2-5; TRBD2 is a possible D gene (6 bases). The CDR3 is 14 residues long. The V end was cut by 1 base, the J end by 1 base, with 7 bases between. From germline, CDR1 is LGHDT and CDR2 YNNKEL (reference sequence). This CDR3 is CASSQVGGQETQYF. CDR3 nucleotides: TGTGCCAGCAGCCAAGTCGGGGGCCAAGAGACCCAGTACTTC.

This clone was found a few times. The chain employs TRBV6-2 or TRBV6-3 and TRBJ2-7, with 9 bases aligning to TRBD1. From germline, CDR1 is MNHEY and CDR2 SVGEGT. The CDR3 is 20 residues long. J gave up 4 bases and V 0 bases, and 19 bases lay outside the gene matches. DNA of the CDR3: TGTGCCAGCAGTTACTCGTCCCGGCGTTGGGGGACAGGGAACCCGTACGAGCAGTACTTC. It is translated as CASSYSSRRWGTGNPYEQYF.

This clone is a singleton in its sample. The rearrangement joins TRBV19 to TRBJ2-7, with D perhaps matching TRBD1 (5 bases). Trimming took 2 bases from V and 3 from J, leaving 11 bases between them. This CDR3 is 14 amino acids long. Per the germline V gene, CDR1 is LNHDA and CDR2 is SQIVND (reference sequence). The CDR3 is CASSIQGRNYEQYF. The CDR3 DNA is TGTGCCAGTAGTATACAGGGCCGTAACTACGAGCAGTACTTC.

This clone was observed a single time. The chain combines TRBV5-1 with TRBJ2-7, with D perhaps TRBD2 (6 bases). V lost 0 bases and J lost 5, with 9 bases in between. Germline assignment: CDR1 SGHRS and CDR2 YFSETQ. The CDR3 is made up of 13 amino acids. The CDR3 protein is CASSLDRGNEQYF. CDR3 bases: TGCGCCAGCAGCTTGGATCGGGGGAACGAGCAGTACTTC.

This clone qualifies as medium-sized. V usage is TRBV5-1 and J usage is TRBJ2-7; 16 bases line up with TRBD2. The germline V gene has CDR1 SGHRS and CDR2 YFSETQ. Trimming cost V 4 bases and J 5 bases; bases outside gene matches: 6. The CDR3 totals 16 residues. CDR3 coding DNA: TGCGCCAGCAGCCCGGGGACTAGCGGGAGGGCCGACGAGCAGTACTTC. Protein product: CASSPGTSGRADEQYF. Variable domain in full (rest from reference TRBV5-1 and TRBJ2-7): KAGVTQTPRYLIKTRGQQVTLSCSPISGHRSVSWYQQTPGQGLQFLFEYFSETQRNKGNFPGRFSGRQFSNSRSEMNVSTLELGDSALYLCASSPGTSGRADEQYFGPGTRLTVT.

The CDR3 loop is CASSLGRDTEAFF. CDR3 DNA sequence: TGTGCCAGCAGCTTAGGTCGGGACACTGAAGCTTTCTTT. The V and J genes are TRBV11-2 and TRBJ1-1; D uncertain. Germline V gene data show CDR1 as SGHAT and CDR2 as FQNNGV. V was pared by 1 base and J by 3 bases, with 6 bases between. The CDR3 contains 13 residues.

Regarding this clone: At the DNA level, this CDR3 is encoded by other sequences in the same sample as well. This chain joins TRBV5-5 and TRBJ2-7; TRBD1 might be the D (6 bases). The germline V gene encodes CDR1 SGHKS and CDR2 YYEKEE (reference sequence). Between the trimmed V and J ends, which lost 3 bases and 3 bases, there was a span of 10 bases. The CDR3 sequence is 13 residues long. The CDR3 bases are TGTGCCAGCAGCTCAACAGGGTTCTACGAGCAGTACTTC. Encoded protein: CASSSTGFYEQYF.

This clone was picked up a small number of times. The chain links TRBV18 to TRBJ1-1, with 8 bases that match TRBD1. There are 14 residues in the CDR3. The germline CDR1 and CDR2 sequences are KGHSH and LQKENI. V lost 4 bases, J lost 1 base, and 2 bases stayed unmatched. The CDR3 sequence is CASSRDRQNTEAFF. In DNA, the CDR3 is TGTGCCAGCTCACGGGACAGGCAGAACACTGAAGCTTTCTTT.